The 13 T cell receptor beta chains given below trace back to one sample, sequenced in a study of T-cell reconstitution after alpha-beta-depleted transplantation in children. Unique molecular identifiers were used in preparing the TCRbeta library. MiXCR was run by TCRdb on the PCR reads, yielding one entry per CDR3 protein. Of fewer than 750,000 distinct CDR3 sequences in the sample, 27% were seen once. The specimen was PBMCs, collected before TCRalphabeta/CD19-depleted stem cell transplant. All receptors come from a boy less than two years old with Wiskott-Aldrich syndrome, due to receive a stem cell transplant.

This clonotype was seen only a few times. The gene calls are TRBV7-6 and TRBJ2-7, with D possibly being TRBD1 or TRBD2 (5 bases each). The germline V and J ends were trimmed by 1 base and 3 bases, with 13 bases remaining between them. This CDR3 spans 15 amino acids. From germline, CDR1 is SGHVS and CDR2 FNYEAQ. The DNA of the CDR3 is TGTGCCAGCAGCTTAGTGGGACCGATTAGCTACGAGCAGTACTTC. As protein: CASSLVGPISYEQYF. The full variable domain, rest sourced from reference TRBV7-6 and TRBJ2-7, is GAGVSQSPRYKVTKRGQDVALRCDPISGHVSLYWYRQALGQGPEFLTYFNYEAQQDKSGLPNDRFSAERPEGSISTLTIQRTEQRDSAMYRCASSLVGPISYEQYFGPGTRLTVT.

This clonotype has just a few counts. This chain joins TRBV5-1 and TRBJ1-2; D remains unclear. The CDR3 totals 14 residues. The germline V gene encodes CDR1 SGHRS and CDR2 YFSETQ. V was shortened by 0 bases and J by 4 bases, with 10 bases between the two germline ends. CDR3 DNA sequence: TGCGCCAGCAGCTTGGCAAGTGACCTCTATGGCTACACCTTC. Its protein product is CASSLASDLYGYTF.

This chain connects TRBV6-5 to TRBJ1-4; 7 bases fit TRBD1. The ends lost 5 bases at V and 8 bases at J; junction bases unmatched: 2. In germline, CDR1 is MNHEY, CDR2 SVGAGI. The CDR3 loop spans 12 amino acids. This chain's CDR3 is CASSVRGEKLFF. The CDR3 bases are TGTGCCAGCAGTGTCAGGGGGGAAAAACTGTTTTTT.

The chain combines TRBV5-6 with TRBJ2-7, with D unresolved. This CDR3 contains 13 residues. Trimming removed 4 bases from V and 2 bases from J, with 10 bases in between. Germline V CDR1 and CDR2: SGHDT, YYEEEE. DNA of the CDR3: TGTGCCAGCAGCCTCGGGCCCCCCTACGAGCAGTACTTC. It codes for CASSLGPPYEQYF.

The count of this clonotype is one. V gene TRBV6-1 combines with J gene TRBJ1-2, with a possible D match to TRBD1 (5 bases). The CDR3 extends over 14 amino acids. Germline V CDR1 and CDR2: MNHNS, SASEGT. Trimming took 1 base from V and 4 from J, leaving 10 bases between them. CDR3 loop: CASSEDRTPYGYTF. CDR3 coding DNA: TGTGCCAGCAGTGAAGACCGGACACCCTATGGCTACACCTTC.

This clonotype was counted a few times. The chain recombines TRBV5-1 with TRBJ2-3; no clear D gene. CDR1 SGHRS and CDR2 YFSETQ come from the germline V gene. V gave up 2 bases and J gave up 5 bases, with 6 bases separating them. The CDR3 contains 12 residues. CDR3 protein: CASSFTRDTQYF. For the CDR3, the DNA is TGCGCCAGCAGCTTCACTCGAGATACGCAGTATTTT.

The rearrangement uses TRBV9 and TRBJ2-3; 13 bases align to TRBD2. V lost 2 bases, J lost 7 bases, and 7 bases stayed unmatched. Germline V gene data show CDR1 as SGDLS and CDR2 as YYNGEE. CDR3 size: 16 residues. The CDR3 nucleotides read TGTGCCAGCAGCGTTACTAGCGGGAGGGCCGGTTATACGCAGTATTTT. This codes for CASSVTSGRAGYTQYF.

The chain combines TRBV7-9 with TRBJ1-6; D is undetermined. The CDR3 sequence is 17 residues long. In germline, CDR1 is SEHNR, CDR2 FQNEAQ (reference sequence). V lost 5 bases, J lost 4 bases, and 18 bases lay in between. CDR3 in amino acids: CASSPLGKSTYNSPLHF. The DNA of the CDR3 is TGTGCCAGCAGCCCCCTTGGAAAATCGACTTATAATTCACCCCTCCACTTT.

The V gene is TRBV12-3 or TRBV12-4, the J gene TRBJ1-5; no reliable D call. Trimming left V 7 bases short and J 1 base short, with 11 bases between. The CDR3 totals 14 residues. The CDR3 sequence: CASILGWSNQPQHF. The CDR3 nucleotides are TGTGCCAGCATCCTCGGGTGGAGCAATCAGCCCCAGCATTTT.

In its sample, this clonotype was seen once. V is TRBV20-1 and J is TRBJ1-2, with D perhaps TRBD1 (6 bases). CDR1 is DFQATT and CDR2 is SNEGSKA in the germline V gene (reference sequence). CDR3 size: 14 residues. With 4 bases removed from V and 6 bases from J, the gap between germline ends came to 18 bases. CDR3 residues: CSAKGYRDIDGYTF. CDR3 nucleotides: TGCAGTGCTAAGGGTTACCGGGACATCGATGGCTACACCTTC.

This clonotype has more than one count but fewer than ten. The gene calls are TRBV2 and TRBJ2-3; 9 bases are shared with TRBD2. V trimming: 7 bases; J trimming: 5 bases; junction bases outside the gene matches: 7. Germline lookup yields CDR1 SNHLY and CDR2 FYNNEI. The CDR3 covers 14 residues. The CDR3 DNA sequence: TGTGCCAGCACGCCGGGACTAGCAAAAGATACGCAGTATTTT. The encoded protein is CASTPGLAKDTQYF. The complete variable domain, with remaining parts taken from reference TRBV2 and TRBJ2-3, reads EPEVTQTPSHQVTQMGQEVILRCVPISNHLYFYWYRQILGQKVEFLVSFYNNEISEKSEIFDDQFSVERPDGSNFTLKIRSTKLEDSAMYFCASTPGLAKDTQYFGPGTRLTVL.

This clonotype was observed a few times. The rearrangement joins TRBV7-9 to TRBJ2-1; D gene unclear. Looked up from germline, CDR1 is SEHNR and CDR2 is FQNEAQ (reference sequence). This CDR3 is built from 14 residues. V lost 5 bases and J lost 0, with 8 bases in between. The DNA of the CDR3 is TGTGCCAGCAGCCGCGCTTTCTCCTACAATGAGCAGTTCTTC. Protein sequence: CASSRAFSYNEQFF.

The rearrangement uses TRBV9 and TRBJ2-7, with 9 bases identical to TRBD1. This CDR3 comprises 14 residues. The germline V gene has CDR1 SGDLS and CDR2 YYNGEE. J gave up 3 bases and V 4 bases, and 5 bases lay outside the gene matches. The CDR3 here is CASSKGQGNYEQYF. The CDR3 nucleotides are TGTGCCAGCAGCAAGGGACAGGGAAACTACGAGCAGTACTTC.